This paragraph covers one T cell receptor (beta chain) sequence. Its antigen is not identified. Sequenced by immunoSEQ multiplex PCR; TCRdb stores in-frame clones only, minus some. The sample includes roughly 220,000 clones, roughly 88% of them seen just once. This sample is part of a study of cytomegalovirus exposure and HLA in healthy donors. General observations from the study: It was around 160 TCR beta chains that were listed as cytomegalovirus-associated.

Germline values: CDR1 LNHDA, CDR2 SQIVND (reference sequence). The V gene lost 9 bases and the J gene lost 0 bases, with 12 bases spanning the gap. CDR3 size: 15 residues. The chain employs TRBV19 and TRBJ2-6; the D gene is possibly TRBD1 (6 bases). Specimen: PBMCs. The receptor comes from a woman aged 25 to 39 in good health and CMV-seropositive. For the CDR3, the DNA is TGTGCCAGCCAGGACAGTAACTCTGGGGCCAACGTCCTGACTTTC. This codes for CASQDSNSGANVLTF.